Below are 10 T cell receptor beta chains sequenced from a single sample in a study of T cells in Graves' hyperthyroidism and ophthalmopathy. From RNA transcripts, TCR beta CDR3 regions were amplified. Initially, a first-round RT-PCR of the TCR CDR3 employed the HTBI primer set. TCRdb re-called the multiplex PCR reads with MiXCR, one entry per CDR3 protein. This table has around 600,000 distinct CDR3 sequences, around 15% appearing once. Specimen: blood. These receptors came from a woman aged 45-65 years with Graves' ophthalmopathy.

Here the CDR3 DNA reads TGTGCCAGCAGCTCGGCTTCGACAGGGGGCAGGTCAGATACGCAGTATTTT. It yields the protein CASSSASTGGRSDTQYF. The gene calls are TRBV5-6 and TRBJ2-3; TRBD1 aligns across 10 bases. CDR3 length: 17 amino acids. CDR1 and CDR2 (germline): SGHDT, YYEEEE. J gave up 4 bases and V 3 bases, and 11 bases lay outside the gene matches. The full variable domain, in which reference TRBV5-6 and TRBJ2-3 provide the parts outside the CDR3, is DAGVTQSPTHLIKTRGQQVTLRCSPKSGHDTVSWYQQALGQGPQFIFQYYEEEERQRGNFPDRFSGHQFPNYSSELNVNALLLGDSALYLCASSSASTGGRSDTQYFGPGTRLTVL.

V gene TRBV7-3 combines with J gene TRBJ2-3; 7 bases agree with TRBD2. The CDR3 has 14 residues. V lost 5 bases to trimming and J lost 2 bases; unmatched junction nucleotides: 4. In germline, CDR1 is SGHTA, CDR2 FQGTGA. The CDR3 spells CASSRAGLTDTQYF. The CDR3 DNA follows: TGTGCCAGCAGCCGAGCGGGACTCACAGATACGCAGTATTTT.

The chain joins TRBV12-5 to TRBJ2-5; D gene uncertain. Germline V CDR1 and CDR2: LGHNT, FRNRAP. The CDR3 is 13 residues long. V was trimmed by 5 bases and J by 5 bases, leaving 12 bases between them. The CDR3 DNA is TGTGCTAGTGGTCCCGCCGACCGGGAGACCCAGTACTTC. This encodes CASGPADRETQYF.

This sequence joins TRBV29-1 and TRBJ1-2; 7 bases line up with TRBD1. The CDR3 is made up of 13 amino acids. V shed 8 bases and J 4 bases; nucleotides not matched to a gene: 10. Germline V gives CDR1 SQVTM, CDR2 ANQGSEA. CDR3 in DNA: TGCAGCATCAGAGACAGGGATATCTATGGCTACACCTTC. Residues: CSIRDRDIYGYTF.

This CDR3 is CSARDSGRAEKEAFF. DNA of the CDR3: TGCAGTGCTAGAGATAGTGGCAGGGCAGAAAAAGAAGCTTTCTTT. The chain uses TRBV20-1 and TRBJ1-1; a possible D gene is TRBD1 (5 bases). V lost 0 bases and J lost 8, with 19 bases in between. Per the germline V gene, CDR1 is DFQATT and CDR2 is SNEGSKA (reference sequence). This CDR3 has 15 amino acids.

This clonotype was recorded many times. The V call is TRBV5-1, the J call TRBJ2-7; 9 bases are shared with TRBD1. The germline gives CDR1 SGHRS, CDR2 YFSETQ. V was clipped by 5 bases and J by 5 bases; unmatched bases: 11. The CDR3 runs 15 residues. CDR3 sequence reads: CASSAPGTGNHEQYF. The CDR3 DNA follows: TGCGCCAGCAGTGCCCCCGGGACAGGGAACCACGAGCAGTACTTC.

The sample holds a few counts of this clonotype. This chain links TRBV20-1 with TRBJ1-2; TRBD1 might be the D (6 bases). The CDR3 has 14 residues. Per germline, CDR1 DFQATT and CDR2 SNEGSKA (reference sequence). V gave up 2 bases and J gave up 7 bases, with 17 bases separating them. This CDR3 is CSARTQQGVGGYTF. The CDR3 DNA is TGCAGTGCTAGAACCCAACAGGGAGTCGGTGGCTACACCTTC.

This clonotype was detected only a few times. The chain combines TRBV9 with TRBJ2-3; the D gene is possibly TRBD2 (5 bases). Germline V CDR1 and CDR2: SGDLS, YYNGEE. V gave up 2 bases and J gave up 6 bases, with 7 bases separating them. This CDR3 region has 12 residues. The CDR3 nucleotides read TGTGCCAGCAGCGTTAGGGAGGATACGCAGTATTTT. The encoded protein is CASSVREDTQYF.

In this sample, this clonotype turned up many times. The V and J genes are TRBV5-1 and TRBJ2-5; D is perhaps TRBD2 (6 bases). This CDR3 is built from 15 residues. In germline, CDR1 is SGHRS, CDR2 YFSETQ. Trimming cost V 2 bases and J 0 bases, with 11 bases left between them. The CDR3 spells CASSFGGANQETQYF. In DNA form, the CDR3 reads TGCGCCAGCAGCTTCGGGGGAGCCAACCAAGAGACCCAGTACTTC.

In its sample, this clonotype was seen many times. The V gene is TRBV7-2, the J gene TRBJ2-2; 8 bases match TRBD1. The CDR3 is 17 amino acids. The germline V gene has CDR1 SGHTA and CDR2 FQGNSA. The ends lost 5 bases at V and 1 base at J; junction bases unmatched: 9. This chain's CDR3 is CASSLDRGVRNTGELFF. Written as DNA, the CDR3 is TGTGCCAGCAGCCTAGACAGGGGCGTTCGGAACACCGGGGAGCTGTTTTTT.